The rows below give T cell receptor beta chains drawn from one sample of a study of T cell responses to AZD1222 COVID-19 vaccine. Clones were sequenced by immunoSEQ multiplex PCR, and TCRdb holds only the in-frame ones, with some missing. The table lists more than 100,000 clones, less than 95% of them singletons, with around 4.8% in the top ten. Here the sequenced sample was peripheral blood, taken on day 0 of AZD1222 vaccination. The receptor set was obtained from an adult in good health. Each CDR3 is given with its conserved first and last residue. The order of the fields is D gene, J gene, clone size, V gene, CDR3 DNA, CDR3 protein. A D gene is named only where the DNA matches it firmly. Not every row has a clone size; where given, it reads once, few, many or a size class.

TRBD1,TRBJ1-2,-,TRBV28,TGTGCCAGCGCGGGGACAGGGATTGGTGGCTACACCTTC,CASAGTGIGGYTF
-,TRBJ2-5,-,TRBV4-1,TGCGCCAGCAGCCGGGGACAAGAGACCCAGTACTTC,CASSRGQETQYF
-,TRBJ1-1,-,TRBV2,TGTGCCAGCACCTACGGGGCGAACACTGAAGCTTTCTTT,CASTYGANTEAFF
TRBD1,TRBJ2-7,-,TRBV3-1/TRBV3-2,TGTGCCAGCAGCCAAGAGGCCGGGACAGGGGTCTTCTACGAGCAGTACTTC,CASSQEAGTGVFYEQYF
-,TRBJ2-7,-,TRBV4-1,TGCGCCAGCAGCCAATTGACCCCGGGGCCCTACGAGCAGTACTTC,CASSQLTPGPYEQYF
-,TRBJ2-7,-,TRBV19,TGTGCCAGTAGCCGAACCCGGGACTTAACCTACGAGCAGTACTTC,CASSRTRDLTYEQYF
-,TRBJ2-3,-,TRBV6-5,TGTGCCAGCAGTTACTCAGAGGGTGTGGATACGCAGTATTTT,CASSYSEGVDTQYF
-,TRBJ1-1,few,TRBV11-2,TGTGCCAGCAGCTCAATTACAGGGTCCACTGAAGCTTTCTTT,CASSSITGSTEAFF
-,TRBJ1-1,-,TRBV3-1/TRBV3-2,TGTGCCAGCAGCCAAAGAGAGGTGAACACTGAAGCTTTCTTT,CASSQREVNTEAFF
-,TRBJ1-2,-,TRBV5-4,TGTGCCACCAAAGGACAGTCTCGTTCTAACTATGGCTACACCTTC,CATKGQSRSNYGYTF
-,TRBJ2-3,-,TRBV27,TGTGCCAGCAGTTTAATGGGAGGCACAGATACGCAGTATTTT,CASSLMGGTDTQYF
TRBD2,TRBJ2-7,-,TRBV4-2,TGTGCCAGCAGCCCCTTGAGCGGGGGGGCCTACGAGCAGTACTTC,CASSPLSGGAYEQYF
-,TRBJ2-7,-,TRBV18,TGTGCCAGCTCACCTACCCGGGGAGGTAGTTACGAGCAGTACTTC,CASSPTRGGSYEQYF
TRBD1,TRBJ2-7,-,TRBV7-9,TGTGCCAGCAGCTTGGGACAGGGCGGTAACGAGCAGTACTTC,CASSLGQGGNEQYF
-,TRBJ1-6,-,TRBV6-2/TRBV6-3,TGTGCCAGCAGCAACGTAGTACATTCACCCCTCCACTTT,CASSNVVHSPLHF
TRBD1,TRBJ1-4,-,TRBV6-5,TGTGCCAGCAGCCCAGGGGGCAGGGGTGAAAAACTGTTTTTT,CASSPGGRGEKLFF
-,TRBJ1-6,-,TRBV6-5,TGTGCCAGCAGGAGGGAAGAGGGCGTTAATTCACCCCTCCACTTT,CASRREEGVNSPLHF
-,TRBJ1-2,-,TRBV6-6,TGTGCCAGCAGTCTACAAACTGTACCTCAATGGGGTAGCGGAAACTATGGCTACACCTTC,CASSLQTVPQWGSGNYGYTF
TRBD2,TRBJ2-2,-,TRBV4-2,TGTGCCAGCAGCGGTAGGCTAGCGGGGGGGCAAGGCGGGGAGCTGTTTTTT,CASSGRLAGGQGGELFF
-,TRBJ1-6,-,TRBV4-1,TGCGCCAGCAGCCAAGCCCCCGGGCCGGAGTCCTATAATTCACCCCTCCACTTT,CASSQAPGPESYNSPLHF
-,TRBJ1-5,-,TRBV2,TGTGCCAGCAGTTTCGACCTTAGCAATCAGCCCCAGCATTTT,CASSFDLSNQPQHF
TRBD1,TRBJ1-5,-,TRBV6-6,TGTGCCAGCAGTTATGGGCAGGGGGCGAGTCAGCCCCAGCATTTT,CASSYGQGASQPQHF
-,TRBJ2-2,-,TRBV3-1/TRBV3-2,TGTGCCAGCAGCCAAGAGGGGACAACCGGGGAGCTGTTTTTT,CASSQEGTTGELFF
TRBD2,TRBJ2-7,-,TRBV5-6,TGTGCCAGCAGCTTCGGACTAGCGGGCCCCTACGAGCAGTACTTC,CASSFGLAGPYEQYF
-,TRBJ1-4,-,TRBV11-2,TGTGCCAGCGCAAGCCCGAGTGAAAAACTGTTTTTT,CASASPSEKLFF
-,TRBJ2-7,-,TRBV7-9,TGTGCCAGCAGCGAGGACCACTACGAGCAGTACTTC,CASSEDHYEQYF
TRBD1,TRBJ2-1,-,TRBV2,TGTGCCAGCAGACCCCGGGACAGGGGAAACAATGAGCAGTTCTTC,CASRPRDRGNNEQFF
-,TRBJ1-5,-,TRBV30,TGTGCCTGGAGTGTAAGAGACGATCAGCCCCAGCATTTT,CAWSVRDDQPQHF
-,TRBJ1-2,-,TRBV7-8,TGTGCCAGCAGCCCGCGCCGATTCGGGAAAACGTATGGCTACACCTTC,CASSPRRFGKTYGYTF
TRBD1,TRBJ2-2,-,TRBV4-1,TGCGCCAGCAGCCAACGACCCAGACAGGGGTTCACCGGGGAGCTGTTTTTT,CASSQRPRQGFTGELFF
-,TRBJ2-7,-,TRBV11-1,TGTGCCAGCTCTCAAAGGCAGGGGGGCTACGAGCAGTACTTC,CASSQRQGGYEQYF
-,TRBJ2-5,-,TRBV9,TGTGCCAGCAGCGTACTTGGGGGGGAGACCCAGTACTTC,CASSVLGGETQYF
-,TRBJ1-6,-,TRBV3-1/TRBV3-2,TGTGCCAGCAGCCAAGATTGGACCAATTCACCCCTCCACTTT,CASSQDWTNSPLHF
-,TRBJ1-3,-,TRBV3-1/TRBV3-2,TGTGCCAGCAGCCAGGGGGCAGGTGGAAACACCATATATTTT,CASSQGAGGNTIYF
-,TRBJ2-2,once,TRBV7-9,TGTGCCAGCAGCTTTGGAGTCGACGGGGAGCTGTTTTTT,CASSFGVDGELFF
-,TRBJ2-5,-,TRBV18,TGTGCCAGCTCACCAAAGTCCGGCAGGGAAGAGACCCAGTACTTC,CASSPKSGREETQYF
-,TRBJ2-5,-,TRBV5-4,TGTGCCAGCAGCTTGGGGGGCAAAGAGACCCAGTACTTC,CASSLGGKETQYF
-,TRBJ1-2,-,TRBV4-2,TGTGCCAGCAGCCAAGATCCGGGGGTCGGGGATGGCTACACCTTC,CASSQDPGVGDGYTF
-,TRBJ2-5,-,TRBV5-1,TGCGCCAGCAGCCTTCAAGAGACCCAGTACTTC,CASSLQETQYF
TRBD2,TRBJ2-3,-,TRBV6-2/TRBV6-3,TGTGCCAGCAGCGGGACTAATTCTGATACGCAGTATTTT,CASSGTNSDTQYF
-,TRBJ1-2,-,TRBV2,TGTGCCAGCAGTGCCGAAGCTAACTATGGCTACACCTTC,CASSAEANYGYTF